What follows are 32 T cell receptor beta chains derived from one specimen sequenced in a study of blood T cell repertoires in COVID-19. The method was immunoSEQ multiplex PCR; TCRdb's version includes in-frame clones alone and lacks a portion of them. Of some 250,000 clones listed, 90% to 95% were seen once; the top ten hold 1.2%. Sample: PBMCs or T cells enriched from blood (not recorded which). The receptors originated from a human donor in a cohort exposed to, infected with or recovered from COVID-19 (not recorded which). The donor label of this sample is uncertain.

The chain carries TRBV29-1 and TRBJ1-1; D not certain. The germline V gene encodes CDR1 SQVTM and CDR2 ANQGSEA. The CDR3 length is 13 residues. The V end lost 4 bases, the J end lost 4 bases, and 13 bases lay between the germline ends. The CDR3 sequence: CSVATLTITEAFF. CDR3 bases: TGCAGCGTTGCAACGCTTACTATCACTGAAGCTTTCTTT.

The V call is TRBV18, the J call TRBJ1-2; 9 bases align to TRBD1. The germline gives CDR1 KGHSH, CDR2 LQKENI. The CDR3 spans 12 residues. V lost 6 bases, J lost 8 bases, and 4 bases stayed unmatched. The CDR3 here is CASSHRGQGYTF. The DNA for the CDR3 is TGTGCCAGCTCGCACAGGGGGCAAGGCTACACCTTC.

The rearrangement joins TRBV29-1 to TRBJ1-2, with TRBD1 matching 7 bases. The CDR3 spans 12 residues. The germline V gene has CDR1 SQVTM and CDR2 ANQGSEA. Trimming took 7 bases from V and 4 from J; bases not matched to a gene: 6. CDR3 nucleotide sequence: TGCAGCGCCGCTGACAGGGTCTATGGCTACACCTTC. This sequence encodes CSAADRVYGYTF.

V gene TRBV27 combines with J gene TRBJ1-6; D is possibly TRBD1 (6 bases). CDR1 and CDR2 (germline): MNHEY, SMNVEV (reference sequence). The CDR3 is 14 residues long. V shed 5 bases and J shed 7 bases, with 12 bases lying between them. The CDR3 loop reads CASSPTGSNSPLHF. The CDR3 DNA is TGTGCCAGCAGTCCCACAGGGTCCAATTCACCCCTCCACTTT.

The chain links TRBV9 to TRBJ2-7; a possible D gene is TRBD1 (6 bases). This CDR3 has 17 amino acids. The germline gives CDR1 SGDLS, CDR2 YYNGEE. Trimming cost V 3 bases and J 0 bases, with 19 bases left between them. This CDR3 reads CASSDSPQQGPSYEQYF. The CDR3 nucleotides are TGTGCCAGCAGCGATAGTCCCCAACAGGGTCCCTCCTACGAGCAGTACTTC.

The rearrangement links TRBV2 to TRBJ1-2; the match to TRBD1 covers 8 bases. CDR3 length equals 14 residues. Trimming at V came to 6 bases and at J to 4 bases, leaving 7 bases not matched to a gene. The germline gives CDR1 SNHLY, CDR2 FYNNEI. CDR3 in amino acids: CASRVTGDSYGYTF. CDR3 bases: TGTGCCAGCAGAGTGACAGGGGATTCCTATGGCTACACCTTC.

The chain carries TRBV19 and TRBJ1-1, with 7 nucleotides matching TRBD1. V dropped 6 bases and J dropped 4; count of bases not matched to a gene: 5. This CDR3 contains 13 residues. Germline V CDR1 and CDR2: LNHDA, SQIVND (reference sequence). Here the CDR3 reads CASRPGGFTEAFF. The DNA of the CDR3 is TGTGCCAGTAGACCAGGGGGTTTCACTGAAGCTTTCTTT.

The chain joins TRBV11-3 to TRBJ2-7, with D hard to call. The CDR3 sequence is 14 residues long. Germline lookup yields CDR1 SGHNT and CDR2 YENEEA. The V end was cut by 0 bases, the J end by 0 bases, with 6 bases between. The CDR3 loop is CASSLEASSYEQYF. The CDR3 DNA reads TGTGCCAGCAGCTTAGAGGCCAGCTCCTACGAGCAGTACTTC.

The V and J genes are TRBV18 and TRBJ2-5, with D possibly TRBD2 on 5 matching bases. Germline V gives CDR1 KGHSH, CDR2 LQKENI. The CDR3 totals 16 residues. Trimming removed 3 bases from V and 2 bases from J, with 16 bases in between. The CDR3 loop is CASSPLRAGPQETQYF. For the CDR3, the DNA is TGTGCCAGCTCACCCCTTAGGGCGGGCCCACAAGAGACCCAGTACTTC.

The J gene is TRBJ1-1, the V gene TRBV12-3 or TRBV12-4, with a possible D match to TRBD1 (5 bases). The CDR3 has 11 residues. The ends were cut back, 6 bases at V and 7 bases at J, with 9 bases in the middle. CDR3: CASRTENEAFF. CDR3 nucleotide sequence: TGTGCCAGCAGGACAGAGAATGAAGCTTTCTTT.

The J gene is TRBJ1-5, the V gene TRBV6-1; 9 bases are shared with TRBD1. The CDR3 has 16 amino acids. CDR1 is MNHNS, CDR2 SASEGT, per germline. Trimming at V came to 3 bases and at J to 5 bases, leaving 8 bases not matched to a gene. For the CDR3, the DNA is TGTGCCAGCAGTGACCACGGACAGGGGTGGTATCAGCCCCAGCATTTT. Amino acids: CASSDHGQGWYQPQHF.

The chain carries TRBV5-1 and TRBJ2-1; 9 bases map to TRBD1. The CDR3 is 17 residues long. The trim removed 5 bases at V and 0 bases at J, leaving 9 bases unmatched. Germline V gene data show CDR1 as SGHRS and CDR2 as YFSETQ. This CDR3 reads CASRLGQGLSSYNEQFF. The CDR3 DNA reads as TGCGCCAGCAGACTTGGACAGGGGCTGAGCTCCTACAATGAGCAGTTCTTC. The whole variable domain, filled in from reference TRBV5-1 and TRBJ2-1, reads KAGVTQTPRYLIKTRGQQVTLSCSPISGHRSVSWYQQTPGQGLQFLFEYFSETQRNKGNFPGRFSGRQFSNSRSEMNVSTLELGDSALYLCASRLGQGLSSYNEQFFGPGTRLTVL.

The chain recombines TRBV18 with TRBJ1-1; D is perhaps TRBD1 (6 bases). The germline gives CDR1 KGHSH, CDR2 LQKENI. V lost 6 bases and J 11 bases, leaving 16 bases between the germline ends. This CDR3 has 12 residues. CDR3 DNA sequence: TGTGCCAGCTCCCAACCACAGGGCGAGGCTTTCTTT. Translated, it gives CASSQPQGEAFF.

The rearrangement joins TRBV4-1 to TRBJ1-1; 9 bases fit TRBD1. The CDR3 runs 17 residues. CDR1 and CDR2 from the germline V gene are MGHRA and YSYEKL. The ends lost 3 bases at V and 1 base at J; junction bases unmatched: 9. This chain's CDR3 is CASSQVGTGRTNTEAFF. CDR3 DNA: TGCGCCAGCAGCCAGGTGGGGACAGGGCGCACGAACACTGAAGCTTTCTTT.

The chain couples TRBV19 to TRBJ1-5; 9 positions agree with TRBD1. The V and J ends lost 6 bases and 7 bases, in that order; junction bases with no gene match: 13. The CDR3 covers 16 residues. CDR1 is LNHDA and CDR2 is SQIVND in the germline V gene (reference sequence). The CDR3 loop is CASSKPQGASHQPQHF. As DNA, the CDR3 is TGTGCCAGTAGCAAACCACAGGGGGCTAGTCACCAGCCCCAGCATTTT.

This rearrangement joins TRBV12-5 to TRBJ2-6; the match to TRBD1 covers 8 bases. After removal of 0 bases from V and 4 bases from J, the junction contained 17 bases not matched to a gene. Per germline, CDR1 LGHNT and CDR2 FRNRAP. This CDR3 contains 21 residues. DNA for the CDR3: TGTGCTAGTGGTTTGGTAGGAAGAACCAGGGGGCTGCTTATAGGGGCCAACGTCCTGACTTTC. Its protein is CASGLVGRTRGLLIGANVLTF.

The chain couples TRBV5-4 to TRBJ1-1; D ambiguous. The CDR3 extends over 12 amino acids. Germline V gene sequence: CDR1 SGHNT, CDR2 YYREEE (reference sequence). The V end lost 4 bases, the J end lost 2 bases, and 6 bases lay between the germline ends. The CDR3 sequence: CASSAGNTEAFF. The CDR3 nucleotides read TGTGCCAGCAGCGCAGGTAACACTGAAGCTTTCTTT.

The CDR3 sequence is CASLPRGQGIDGYTF. The DNA of the CDR3 is TGTGCCAGCTTACCCCGAGGACAGGGGATAGATGGCTACACCTTC. This chain connects TRBV18 to TRBJ1-2, with 9 bases fitting TRBD1. The CDR3 contains 15 residues. CDR1 and CDR2 from the germline V gene are KGHSH and LQKENI. J gave up 6 bases and V 7 bases, and 12 bases lay outside the gene matches.

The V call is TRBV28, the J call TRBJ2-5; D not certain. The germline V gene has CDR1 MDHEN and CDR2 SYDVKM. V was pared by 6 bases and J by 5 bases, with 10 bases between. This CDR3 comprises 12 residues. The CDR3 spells CASSSTLETQYF. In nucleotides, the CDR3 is TGTGCCAGCAGCTCCACTCTGGAGACCCAGTACTTC.

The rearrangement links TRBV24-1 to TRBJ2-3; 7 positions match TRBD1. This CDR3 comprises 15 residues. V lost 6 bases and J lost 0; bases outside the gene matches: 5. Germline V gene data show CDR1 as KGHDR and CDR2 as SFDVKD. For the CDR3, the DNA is TGTGCCACCAGTAAAGGGGGCCCTAGCACAGATACGCAGTATTTT. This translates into CATSKGGPSTDTQYF.

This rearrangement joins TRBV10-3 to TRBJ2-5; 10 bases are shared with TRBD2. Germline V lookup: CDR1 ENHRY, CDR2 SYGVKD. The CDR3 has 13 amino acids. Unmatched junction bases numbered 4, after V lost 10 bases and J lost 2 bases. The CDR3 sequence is CATAGGSQETQYF. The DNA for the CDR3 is TGTGCCACAGCGGGGGGGAGTCAAGAGACCCAGTACTTC.

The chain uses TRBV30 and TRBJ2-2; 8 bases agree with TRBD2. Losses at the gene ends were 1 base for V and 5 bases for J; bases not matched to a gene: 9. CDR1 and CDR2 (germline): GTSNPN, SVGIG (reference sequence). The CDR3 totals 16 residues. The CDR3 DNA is TGTGCCTGGAGTGCTCGACTAGCGAGCTGGACCGGGGAGCTGTTTTTT. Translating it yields CAWSARLASWTGELFF. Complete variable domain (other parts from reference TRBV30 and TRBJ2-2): SQTIHQWPATLVQPVGSPLSLECTVEGTSNPNLYWYRQAAGRGLQLLFYSVGIGQISSEVPQNLSASRPQDRQFILSSKKLLLSDSGFYLCAWSARLASWTGELFFGEGSRLTVL.

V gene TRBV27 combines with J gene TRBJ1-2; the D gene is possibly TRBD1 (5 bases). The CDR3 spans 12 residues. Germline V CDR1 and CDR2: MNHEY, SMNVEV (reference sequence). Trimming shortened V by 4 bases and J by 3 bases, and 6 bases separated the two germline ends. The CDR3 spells CASSSGYYGYTF. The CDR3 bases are TGTGCCAGCAGTTCAGGGTACTATGGCTACACCTTC.

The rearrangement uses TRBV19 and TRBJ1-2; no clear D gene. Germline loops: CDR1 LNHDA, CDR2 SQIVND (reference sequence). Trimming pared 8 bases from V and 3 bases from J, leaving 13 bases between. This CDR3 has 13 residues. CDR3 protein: CASLAGDYYGYTF. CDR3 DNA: TGTGCCAGTCTGGCGGGCGACTACTATGGCTACACCTTC. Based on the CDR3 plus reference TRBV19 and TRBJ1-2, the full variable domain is DGGITQSPKYLFRKEGQNVTLSCEQNLNHDAMYWYRQDPGQGLRLIYYSQIVNDFQKGDIAEGYSVSREKKESFPLTVTSAQKNPTAFYLCASLAGDYYGYTFGSGTRLTVV.

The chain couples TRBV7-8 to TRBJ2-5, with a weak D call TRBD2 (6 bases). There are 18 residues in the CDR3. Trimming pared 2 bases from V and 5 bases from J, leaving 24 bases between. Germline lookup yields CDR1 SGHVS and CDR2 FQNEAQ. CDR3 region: CASSLLGPRAIRGETQYF. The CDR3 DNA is TGTGCCAGCAGCTTATTGGGCCCAAGGGCCATCCGGGGGGAGACCCAGTACTTC.

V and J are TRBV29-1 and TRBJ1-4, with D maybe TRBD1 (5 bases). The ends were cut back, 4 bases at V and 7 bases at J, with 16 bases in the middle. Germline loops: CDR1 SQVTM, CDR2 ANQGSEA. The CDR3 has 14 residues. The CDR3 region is CSVVEAGFSEKLFF. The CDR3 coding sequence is TGCAGCGTTGTAGAAGCAGGGTTTAGTGAAAAACTGTTTTTT.

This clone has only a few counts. CDR3 in DNA: TGTGCCACCAGTGATCCCGAGCATGGCTACACCTTC. Its translation is CATSDPEHGYTF. V usage is TRBV24-1 and J usage is TRBJ1-2; no definite D call. The CDR3 consists of 12 residues. V shed 3 bases and J shed 6 bases, with 7 bases lying between them. In germline, CDR1 is KGHDR, CDR2 SFDVKD.

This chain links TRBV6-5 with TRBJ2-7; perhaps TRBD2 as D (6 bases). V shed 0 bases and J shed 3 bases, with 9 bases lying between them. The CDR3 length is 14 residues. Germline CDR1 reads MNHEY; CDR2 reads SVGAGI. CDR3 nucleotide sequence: TGTGCCAGCAGTTACTCACGGGGGAACTACGAGCAGTACTTC. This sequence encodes CASSYSRGNYEQYF.

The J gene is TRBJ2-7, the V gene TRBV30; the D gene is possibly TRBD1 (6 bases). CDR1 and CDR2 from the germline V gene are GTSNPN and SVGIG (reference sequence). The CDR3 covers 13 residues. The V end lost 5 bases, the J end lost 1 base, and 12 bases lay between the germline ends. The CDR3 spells CAWSSGASYEQYF. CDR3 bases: TGTGCCTGGTCGTCAGGGGCTTCCTACGAGCAGTACTTC.

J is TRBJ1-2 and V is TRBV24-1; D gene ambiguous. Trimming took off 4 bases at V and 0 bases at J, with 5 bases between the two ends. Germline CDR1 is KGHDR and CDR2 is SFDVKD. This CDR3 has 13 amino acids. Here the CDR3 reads CATSDSSNYGYTF. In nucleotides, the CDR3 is TGTGCCACCAGTGACTCTTCTAACTATGGCTACACCTTC.

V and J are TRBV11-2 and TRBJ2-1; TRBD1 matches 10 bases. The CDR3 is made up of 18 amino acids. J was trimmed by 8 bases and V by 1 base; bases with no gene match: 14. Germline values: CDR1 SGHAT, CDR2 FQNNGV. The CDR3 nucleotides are TGTGCCAGCAGCTTAGTTCTCAACCGGGACAGGGGTGGGGATGAGCAGTTCTTC. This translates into CASSLVLNRDRGGDEQFF. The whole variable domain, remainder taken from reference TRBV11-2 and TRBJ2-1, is EAGVAQSPRYKIIEKRQSVAFWCNPISGHATLYWYQQILGQGPKLLIQFQNNGVVDDSQLPKDRFSAERLKGVDSTLKIQPAKLEDSAVYLCASSLVLNRDRGGDEQFFGPGTRLTVL.

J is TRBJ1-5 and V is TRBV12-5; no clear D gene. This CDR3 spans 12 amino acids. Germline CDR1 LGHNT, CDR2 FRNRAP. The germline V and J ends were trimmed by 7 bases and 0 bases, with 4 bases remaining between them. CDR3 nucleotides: TGTGCTAGTGATTATAGCAATCAGCCCCAGCATTTT. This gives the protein CASDYSNQPQHF.